This TCR beta chain was captured in a study of T-cell memory formation after mild COVID-19. Study background: For the most part, TCR clusters were specific to one donor.

This clonotype has only a few counts. Antigen: not known. Points from the study as a whole: Clones that contracted clustered mainly in CM and EM if CD4+ and in EMRA if CD8+. Later expanders leaned toward CD4+, whereas clones contracting from day 15 to 85 were balanced CD4/CD8.

Trimming pared 6 bases from V and 9 bases from J, leaving 18 bases between. Germline CDR1 SQVTM, CDR2 ANQGSEA. The CDR3 loop spans 13 amino acids. TCRdb called the 5' RACE reads again in MiXCR, with one record for every CDR3 protein. Of about 190,000 distinct CDR3 sequences listed, roughly 30% are singletons. The TCR was taken from an adult woman who had mild COVID-19 (a few samples of this study predate the infection). Cell type and time point are not known. What was sequenced was PBMCs or a T cell subset sorted from them (not recorded which). This chain connects TRBV29-1 to TRBJ2-1; D tentatively reads TRBD1 or TRBD2 (7 bases each). Here the CDR3 reads CSVETGRGGEQFF. The CDR3 coding sequence is TGCAGCGTCGAGACCGGCAGGGGGGGTGAGCAGTTCTTC.